A single TCR beta chain is shown here with its context. What this receptor recognizes is not known. No much larger clonotype is one base removed from it; base qualities were not supplied. CD4+ cells from about 5 biomarker-study patients were further sorted into CD25+CD127- cells. From alopecia areata patients, peripheral blood was collected along with lesional scalp punch biopsies. After PBMCs were isolated by density centrifugation and stained for CD3, CD4 and CD8, a FACSAria was used to sort CD4+ and CD8+ T cells. The untreated alopecia areata patients were recruited through a multicenter biomarker study. A distance of 20 bases separates the germline ends of V and J, which lose 8 bases and 9 bases respectively. CDR1 and CDR2 (WSHSY, SAAADI) derive from the germline V gene. From the cysteine up to the phenylalanine, the CDR3 has a length of 15 residues. Only the CDR3 DNA stays, 45 bases, in frame from base 1.

The data were taken from a study of CD8+ T cells in alopecia areata (dated by TCRdb to the late 2010s). Some background on the complete study: High-throughput TCRbeta sequencing was used to examine T cell clonal expansion in alopecia areata in both the C3H/HeJ mouse model and human patients. In humans, TCRbeta sequencing was performed on scalp tissue and on sorted CD4+ and CD8+ peripheral blood T cells from healthy controls and from patients with patchy or totalis/universalis alopecia areata. Scalp clonality was compared across normal scalp (n=4), patchy alopecia areata scalp (n=8), and alopecia totalis/universalis scalp (n=8). RNA was extracted with the PAXgene miRNA kit for fixed scalp, the miRNeasy kit for PBMCs, and the RNeasy kit for mouse skin. TCRbeta CDR3 regions were amplified by immunoSEQ multiplex PCR with 35 Vbeta forward and 13 Jbeta reverse primers. The full study reports these points: Scalp TCR repertoire analysis is complicated because resident alphabeta T cells in normal human skin are also sequenced, whereas mouse skin is dominated by gammadelta T cells. Compared with normal scalp, lesional scalp, particularly in alopecia totalis/universalis, had higher clonality and more expanded CD8+ clones, which suggests antigenic drive. Shared TCR sequences between patients were less evident than in mice, which may be partly attributable to HLA diversity in the patient population.

The library was made by the immunoSEQ multiplex PCR assay. To provide template for TCR sequencing, every sample had RNA extracted and reverse transcribed into cDNA. First-strand cDNA was synthesized with SuperScript III using a 2:1 mix of oligo-dT and random hexamers. A synthetic immune receptor repertoire was used to gauge amplification bias, and whatever bias remained was removed computationally. The study's processing was this. Raw reads were preprocessed to remove errors, and CDR3 was defined by IMGT conventions from the conserved cysteine to phenylalanine. Clonality was computed as 1 minus the Shannon entropy, with the entropy normalized by log2 of the number of productive unique TCRs. Whether scalp clones were CD4 or CD8 was inferred by matching scalp TCRbeta sequences against CD4 and CD8 repertoires sorted from blood. Not all clones reach the TCRdb copy of this immuneACCESS table, which keeps in-frame sequences only. Checked studies attribute under half of the gap to unresolved V genes and leave the rest unexplained. V and J calls plus clone size are reproduced from that table; the DNA served to infer D and trimming. This sample gives tens of thousands of clones in total; roughly two thirds of them show up just once. The ten most abundant clones make up 4.5% of the sample.

Sequencing was done on a sample of CD4+ Tregs sorted from blood. This receptor was obtained from a human donor with alopecia areata. The rearranged segments are TRBV10-2 and TRBJ1-6, with no D gene named confidently. The CDR3 protein: CASSPLAGVGSPLHF. The DNA is TGCGCCAGCTCCCCCCTGGCGGGAGTGGGTTCACCCCTCCACTTT.